The sequence of this TCR beta chain was determined in a study of blood T cells in healthy people across ages. Findings and caveats of the study: Age showed a roughly linear inverse relationship with TCR beta diversity per million T cells. In long-lived donors, naive CD4+ cell counts and diversity exceeded those of aged donors.

The germline V gene encodes CDR1 SGHDN and CDR2 FVKESK. The CDR3 totals 17 residues. V was clipped by 3 bases and J by 0 bases, with 17 bases between them. In terms of origin and age, donors were healthy Caucasian individuals from Russia aged about 6 to 90. Alongside a J-beta primer mix, a sample-barcoded 5' primer served in a second PCR lasting roughly 7 to 11 cycles. Every sample produced at least 3 million CDR3-containing paired-end reads. One entry per CDR3 protein results from TCRdb running MiXCR on the 5' RACE reads. Of about 1.1 million distinct CDR3 sequences listed, more than 30% are singletons. With regard to this clonotype: Its antigen remains unidentified.

Material: blood. The chain links TRBV14 to TRBJ1-1; TRBD1 is a possible D gene (6 bases). This sequence originates from a man between 18 and 29 years old in good health. CDR3: CASSHRVGRTVNTEAFF. Here the CDR3 DNA reads TGTGCCAGCAGCCACCGCGTGGGGAGGACAGTGAACACTGAAGCTTTCTTT.